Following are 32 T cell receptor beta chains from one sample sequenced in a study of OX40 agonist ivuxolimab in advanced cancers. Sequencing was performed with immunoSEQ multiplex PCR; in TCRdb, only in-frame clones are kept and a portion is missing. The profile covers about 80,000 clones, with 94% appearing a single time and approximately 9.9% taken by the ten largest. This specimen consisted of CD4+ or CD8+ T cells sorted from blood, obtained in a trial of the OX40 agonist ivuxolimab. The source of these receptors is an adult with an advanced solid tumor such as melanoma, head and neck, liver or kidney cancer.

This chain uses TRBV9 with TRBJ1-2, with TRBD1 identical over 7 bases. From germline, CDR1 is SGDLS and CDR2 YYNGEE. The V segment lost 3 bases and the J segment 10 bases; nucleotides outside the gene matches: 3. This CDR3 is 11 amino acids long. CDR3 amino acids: CASSGDSDYTF. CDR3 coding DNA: TGTGCCAGCAGCGGGGACAGTGACTACACCTTC.

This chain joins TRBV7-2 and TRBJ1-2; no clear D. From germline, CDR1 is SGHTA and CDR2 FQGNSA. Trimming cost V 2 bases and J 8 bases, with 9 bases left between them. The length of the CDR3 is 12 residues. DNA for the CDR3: TGTGCCAGCAGCTTAAACAGCCTGGGCTACACCTTC. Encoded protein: CASSLNSLGYTF.

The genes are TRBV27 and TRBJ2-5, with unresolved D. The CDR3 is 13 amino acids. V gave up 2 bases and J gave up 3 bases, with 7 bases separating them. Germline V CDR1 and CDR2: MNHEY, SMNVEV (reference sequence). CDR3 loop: CASSLRWKETQYF. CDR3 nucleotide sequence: TGTGCCAGCAGTTTAAGATGGAAAGAGACCCAGTACTTC.

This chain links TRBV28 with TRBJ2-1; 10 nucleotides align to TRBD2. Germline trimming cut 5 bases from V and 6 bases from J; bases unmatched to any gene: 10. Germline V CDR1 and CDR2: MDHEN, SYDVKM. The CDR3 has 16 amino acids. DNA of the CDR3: TGTGCCAGCAGTCGCCCCGGGACTAGCGTTACCAATGAGCAGTTCTTC. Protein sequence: CASSRPGTSVTNEQFF.

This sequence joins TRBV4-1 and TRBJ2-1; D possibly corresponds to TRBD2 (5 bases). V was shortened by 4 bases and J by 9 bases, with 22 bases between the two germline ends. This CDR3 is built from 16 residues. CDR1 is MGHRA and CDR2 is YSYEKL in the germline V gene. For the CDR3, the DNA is TGCGCCAGCAGCCCTGCGGCCCAGGCGGGCCGCGGTGAGCAGTTCTTC. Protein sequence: CASSPAAQAGRGEQFF.

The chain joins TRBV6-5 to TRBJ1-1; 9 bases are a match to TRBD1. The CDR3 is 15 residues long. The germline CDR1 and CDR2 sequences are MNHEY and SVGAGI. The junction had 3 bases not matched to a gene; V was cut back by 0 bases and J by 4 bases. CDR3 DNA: TGTGCCAGCAGTTACTCGACGACAGGGGGCACTGAAGCTTTCTTT. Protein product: CASSYSTTGGTEAFF.

The CDR3 DNA reads TGTGCCACCAGCAGAGGGGCTGGGACTAGCGGGAGGCGGAACGAGCAGTACTTC. It yields the protein CATSRGAGTSGRRNEQYF. The rearrangement uses TRBV15 and TRBJ2-7, with 15 bases that match TRBD2. Trimming cost V 1 base and J 5 bases; bases outside gene matches: 9. CDR1 and CDR2 (germline): LNHNV, YYDKDF (reference sequence). CDR3 length equals 18 residues.

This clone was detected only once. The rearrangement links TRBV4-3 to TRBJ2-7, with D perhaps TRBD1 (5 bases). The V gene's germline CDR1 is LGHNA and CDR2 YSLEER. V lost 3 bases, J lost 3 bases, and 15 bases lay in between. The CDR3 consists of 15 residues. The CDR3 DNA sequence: TGCGCCAGCAGCCAGGGCGTTTATGACAGCTACGAGCAGTACTTC. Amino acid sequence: CASSQGVYDSYEQYF.

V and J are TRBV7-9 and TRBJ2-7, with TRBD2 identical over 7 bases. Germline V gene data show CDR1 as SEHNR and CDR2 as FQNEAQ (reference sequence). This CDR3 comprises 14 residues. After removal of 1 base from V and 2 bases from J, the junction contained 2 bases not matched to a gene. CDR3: CASSLGTSPYEQYF. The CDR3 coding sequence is TGTGCCAGCAGCTTAGGGACTAGTCCCTACGAGCAGTACTTC. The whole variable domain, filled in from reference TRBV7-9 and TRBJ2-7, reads DTGVSQNPRHKITKRGQNVTFRCDPISEHNRLYWYRQTLGQGPEFLTYFQNEAQLEKSRLLSDRFSAERPKGSFSTLEIQRTEQGDSAMYLCASSLGTSPYEQYFGPGTRLTVT.

The CDR3 bases are TGTGCCTCCCCTAGCGGCGGGGAGCTGTTTTTT. Translation: CASPSGGELFF. The chain employs TRBV30 and TRBJ2-2, with 7 bases aligning to TRBD2. J lost 7 bases, V lost 7 bases, and 3 bases had no gene match. Germline V gene data show CDR1 as GTSNPN and CDR2 as SVGIG (reference sequence). This CDR3 spans 11 amino acids.

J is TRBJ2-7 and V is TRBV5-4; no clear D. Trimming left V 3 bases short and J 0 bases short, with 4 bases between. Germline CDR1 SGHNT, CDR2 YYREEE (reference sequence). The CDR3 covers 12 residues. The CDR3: CASSSDSYEQYF. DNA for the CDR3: TGTGCCAGCAGCTCAGACTCCTACGAGCAGTACTTC. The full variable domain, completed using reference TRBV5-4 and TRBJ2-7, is ETGVTQSPTHLIKTRGQQVTLRCSSQSGHNTVSWYQQALGQGPQFIFQYYREEENGRGNFPPRFSGLQFPNYSSELNVNALELDDSALYLCASSSDSYEQYFGPGTRLTVT.

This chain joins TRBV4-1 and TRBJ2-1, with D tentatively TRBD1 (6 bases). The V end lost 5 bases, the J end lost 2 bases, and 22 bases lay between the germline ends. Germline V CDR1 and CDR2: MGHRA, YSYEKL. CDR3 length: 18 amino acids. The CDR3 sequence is CASSILTGPPSPYNEQFF. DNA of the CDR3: TGCGCCAGCAGCATTCTGACAGGTCCTCCCTCTCCCTACAATGAGCAGTTCTTC.

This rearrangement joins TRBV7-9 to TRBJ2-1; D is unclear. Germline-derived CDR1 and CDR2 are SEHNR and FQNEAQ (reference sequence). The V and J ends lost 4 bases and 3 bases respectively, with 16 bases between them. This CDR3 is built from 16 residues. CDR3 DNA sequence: TGTGCCAGCAGCTCCCGTCGCGGAACAAACTACAATGAGCAGTTCTTC. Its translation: CASSSRRGTNYNEQFF.

CDR3 DNA sequence: TGCGCCAGCAGCCTATGGAGACTAGCGGAGACCCAGTACTTC. Translated, it gives CASSLWRLAETQYF. This chain uses TRBV4-3 with TRBJ2-5; 8 bases align to TRBD2. The V segment lost 4 bases and the J segment 5 bases; nucleotides outside the gene matches: 6. CDR1 is LGHNA, CDR2 YSLEER, per germline. The CDR3 is made up of 14 amino acids.

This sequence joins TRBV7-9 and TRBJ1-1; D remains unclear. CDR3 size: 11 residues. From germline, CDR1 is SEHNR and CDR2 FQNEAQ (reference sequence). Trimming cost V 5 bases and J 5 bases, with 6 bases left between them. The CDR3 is CASSVGTEAFF. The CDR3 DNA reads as TGTGCCAGCAGCGTGGGAACTGAAGCTTTCTTT.

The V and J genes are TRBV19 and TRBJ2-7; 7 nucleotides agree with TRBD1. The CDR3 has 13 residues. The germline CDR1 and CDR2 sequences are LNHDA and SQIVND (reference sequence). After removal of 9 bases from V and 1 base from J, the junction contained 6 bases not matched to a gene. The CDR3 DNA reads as TGTGCCAGCCTGGACAGGCGATCCTACGAGCAGTACTTC. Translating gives CASLDRRSYEQYF.

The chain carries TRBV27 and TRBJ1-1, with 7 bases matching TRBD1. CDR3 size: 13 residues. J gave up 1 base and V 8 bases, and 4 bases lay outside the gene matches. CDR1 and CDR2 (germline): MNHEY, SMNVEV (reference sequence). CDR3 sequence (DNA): TGTGCCAGCTTCGACAGGGCGAACACTGAAGCTTTCTTT. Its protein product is CASFDRANTEAFF.

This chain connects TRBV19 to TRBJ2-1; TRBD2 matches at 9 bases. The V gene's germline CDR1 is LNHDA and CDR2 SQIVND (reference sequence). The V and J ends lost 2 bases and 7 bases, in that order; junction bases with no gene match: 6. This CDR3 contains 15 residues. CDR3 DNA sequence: TGTGCCAGTAGTATATTGGCGGGAGGGGCGAATGAGCAGTTCTTC. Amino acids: CASSILAGGANEQFF.

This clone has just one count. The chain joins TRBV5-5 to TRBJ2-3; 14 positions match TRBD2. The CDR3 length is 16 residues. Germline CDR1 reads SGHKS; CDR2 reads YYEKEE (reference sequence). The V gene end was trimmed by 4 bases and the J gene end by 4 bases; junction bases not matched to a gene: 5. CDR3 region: CASSPGLAGAADTQYF. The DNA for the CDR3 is TGTGCCAGCAGCCCGGGACTAGCGGGAGCGGCAGATACGCAGTATTTT.

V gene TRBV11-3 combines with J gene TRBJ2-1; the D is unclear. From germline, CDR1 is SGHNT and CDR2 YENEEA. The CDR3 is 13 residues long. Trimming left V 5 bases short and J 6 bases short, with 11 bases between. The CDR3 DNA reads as TGTGCCAGCAGCCCCCGTCGGCTCAATGAGCAGTTCTTC. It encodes CASSPRRLNEQFF.

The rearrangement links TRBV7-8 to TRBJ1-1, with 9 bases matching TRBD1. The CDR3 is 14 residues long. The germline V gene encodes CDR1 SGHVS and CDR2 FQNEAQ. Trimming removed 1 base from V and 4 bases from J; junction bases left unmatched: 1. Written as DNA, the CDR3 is TGTGCCAGCAGCTTAGGGACAGGGGCCACTGAAGCTTTCTTT. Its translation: CASSLGTGATEAFF.

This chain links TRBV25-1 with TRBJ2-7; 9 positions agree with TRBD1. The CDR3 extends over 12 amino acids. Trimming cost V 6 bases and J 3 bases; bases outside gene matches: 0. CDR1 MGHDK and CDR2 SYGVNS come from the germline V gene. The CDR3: CASRTGGYEQYF. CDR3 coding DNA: TGTGCCAGCAGGACAGGGGGCTACGAGCAGTACTTC.

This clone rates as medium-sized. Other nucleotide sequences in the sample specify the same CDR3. DNA of the CDR3: TGCGCCAGGAGGGGCTACACCTTC. The encoded protein is CARRGYTF. The rearrangement uses TRBV5-1 and TRBJ1-2, with D uncertain. Trimming pared 8 bases from V and 8 bases from J, leaving 4 bases between. Germline assignment: CDR1 SGHRS and CDR2 YFSETQ. The CDR3 runs to 8 residues.

CDR3 loop: CASSPGLAAQETQYF. As DNA, the CDR3 is TGTGCCAGCAGCCCCGGACTAGCGGCCCAAGAGACCCAGTACTTC. This chain joins TRBV5-4 and TRBJ2-5; 10 positions match TRBD2. Germline V gene lookup returns CDR1 SGHNT and CDR2 YYREEE (reference sequence). Trimming took 4 bases from V and 1 from J; bases not matched to a gene: 4. The CDR3 length is 15 residues.

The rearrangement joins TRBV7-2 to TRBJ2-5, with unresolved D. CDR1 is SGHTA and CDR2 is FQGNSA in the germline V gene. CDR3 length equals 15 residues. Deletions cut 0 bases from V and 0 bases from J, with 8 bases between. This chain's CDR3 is CASSLAEMYQETQYF. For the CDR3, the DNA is TGTGCCAGCAGCTTAGCGGAAATGTACCAAGAGACCCAGTACTTC.

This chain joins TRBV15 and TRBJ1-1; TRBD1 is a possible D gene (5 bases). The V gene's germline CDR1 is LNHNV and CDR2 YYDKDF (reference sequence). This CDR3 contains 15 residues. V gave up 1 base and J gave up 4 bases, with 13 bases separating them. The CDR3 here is CATSRVRPGGTEAFF. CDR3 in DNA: TGTGCCACCAGCAGAGTCCGGCCCGGGGGCACTGAAGCTTTCTTT.

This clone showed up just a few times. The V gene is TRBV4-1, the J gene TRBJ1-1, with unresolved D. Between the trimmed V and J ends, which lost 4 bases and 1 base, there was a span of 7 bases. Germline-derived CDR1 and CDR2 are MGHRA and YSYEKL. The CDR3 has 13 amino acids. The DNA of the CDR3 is TGCGCCAGCAGCCTTTACACGAACACTGAAGCTTTCTTT. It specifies CASSLYTNTEAFF.

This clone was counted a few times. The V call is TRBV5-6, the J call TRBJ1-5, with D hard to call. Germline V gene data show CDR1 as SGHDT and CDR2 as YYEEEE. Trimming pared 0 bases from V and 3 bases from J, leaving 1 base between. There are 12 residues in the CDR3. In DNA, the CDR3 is TGTGCCAGCAGCTTGGCCAATCAGCCCCAGCATTTT. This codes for CASSLANQPQHF.

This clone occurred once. CDR3 protein: CASQPVLAKNIQYF. In nucleotides, the CDR3 is TGTGCCAGCCAGCCGGTACTAGCCAAAAACATTCAGTACTTC. The chain joins TRBV28 to TRBJ2-4; unclear D gene. CDR3 length: 14 residues. The germline V and J ends were trimmed by 8 bases and 0 bases, with 11 bases remaining between them. The germline gives CDR1 MDHEN, CDR2 SYDVKM. The entire variable domain, with the rest obtained from reference TRBV28 and TRBJ2-4, is as follows: DVKVTQSSRYLVKRTGEKVFLECVQDMDHENMFWYRQDPGLGLRLIYFSYDVKMKEKGDIPEGYSVSREKKERFSLILESASTNQTSMYLCASQPVLAKNIQYFGAGTRLSVL.

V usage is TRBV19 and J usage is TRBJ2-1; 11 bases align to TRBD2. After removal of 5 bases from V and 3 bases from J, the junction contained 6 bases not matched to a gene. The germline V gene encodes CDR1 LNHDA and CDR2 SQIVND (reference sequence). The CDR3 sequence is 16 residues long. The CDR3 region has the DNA TGTGCCAGTAGTCCCCGGACTAGCGGGTTCTACAATGAGCAGTTCTTC. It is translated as CASSPRTSGFYNEQFF.

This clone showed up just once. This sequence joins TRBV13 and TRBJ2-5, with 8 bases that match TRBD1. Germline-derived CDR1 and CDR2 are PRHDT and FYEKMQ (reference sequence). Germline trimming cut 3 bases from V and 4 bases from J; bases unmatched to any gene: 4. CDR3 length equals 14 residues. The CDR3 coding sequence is TGTGCCAGCAGCTTGCAGGGGGCAGGAGAGACCCAGTACTTC. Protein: CASSLQGAGETQYF.

CDR3 DNA sequence: TGTGCCAAGACGCTAGCGGGATGGGGGGATACGCAGTATTTT. Protein: CAKTLAGWGDTQYF. The rearrangement links TRBV6-5 to TRBJ2-3, with 9 bases matching TRBD2. V lost 10 bases, J lost 6 bases, and 11 bases stayed unmatched. Germline V CDR1 and CDR2: MNHEY, SVGAGI. The CDR3 sequence is 14 residues long.